The 17 T cell receptor beta chains listed next were all sequenced from one sample in a study of shared clonotypes between healthy human individuals. Data came from immunoSEQ multiplex PCR; TCRdb stores just in-frame clones and leaves some out. This sample has about 450,000 clones, with 79% found just once. Sequenced input: PBMCs. Receptors were obtained from a woman between 35 and 50 years old in good health. Some clones in this sample may be carry-over from other donors' samples.

The chain recombines TRBV7-2 with TRBJ1-2; 10 positions agree with TRBD1. CDR3 length: 14 residues. V shed 4 bases, J shed 7 bases, and the junction held 6 bases outside the gene matches. Germline V gene lookup returns CDR1 SGHTA and CDR2 FQGNSA. This CDR3 is CASSSDRGRSGYTF. DNA for the CDR3: TGTGCCAGCAGCTCCGACAGGGGGCGAAGTGGCTACACCTTC.

This clone was recorded once. The chain links TRBV19 to TRBJ2-3; the D is unclear. V dropped 6 bases and J dropped 2 bases, with 9 bases sitting between them. The germline V gene encodes CDR1 LNHDA and CDR2 SQIVND (reference sequence). The CDR3 sequence is 13 residues long. The CDR3 sequence is CASRAGPTDTQYF. CDR3 coding DNA: TGTGCCAGTAGGGCCGGCCCCACAGATACGCAGTATTTT. Based on the CDR3 plus reference TRBV19 and TRBJ2-3, the full variable domain is DGGITQSPKYLFRKEGQNVTLSCEQNLNHDAMYWYRQDPGQGLRLIYYSQIVNDFQKGDIAEGYSVSREKKESFPLTVTSAQKNPTAFYLCASRAGPTDTQYFGPGTRLTVL.

The chain has TRBV27 and TRBJ2-7; maybe TRBD2 (6 bases). Between the trimmed V and J ends, which lost 3 bases and 9 bases, there was a span of 18 bases. The CDR3 has 14 amino acids. Germline V gene lookup returns CDR1 MNHEY and CDR2 SMNVEV (reference sequence). CDR3 nucleotides: TGTGCCAGCAGTTTGTCCAGACTAGGGGCAACGCAGTACTTC. Amino acids: CASSLSRLGATQYF.

This sequence joins TRBV27 and TRBJ1-1; maybe TRBD1 (6 bases). The germline gives CDR1 MNHEY, CDR2 SMNVEV (reference sequence). With 3 bases removed from V and 3 bases from J, the gap between germline ends came to 11 bases. This CDR3 contains 14 residues. In DNA, the CDR3 is TGTGCCAGCAGTTTGGGGGGCCTGTACACTGAAGCTTTCTTT. This translates into CASSLGGLYTEAFF.

The chain carries TRBV27 and TRBJ2-1; D might be TRBD2 (6 bases). The CDR3 totals 14 residues. The V end was cut by 3 bases, the J end by 9 bases, with 15 bases between. CDR1 is MNHEY, CDR2 SMNVEV, per germline (reference sequence). CDR3 amino acids: CASSFLGAGTEQFF. The CDR3 nucleotides are TGTGCCAGCAGTTTTCTTGGTGCGGGGACTGAGCAGTTCTTC.

At least ten counts were recorded for this clone. Other DNA sequences from this sample encode an identical CDR3 as well. The chain combines TRBV5-1 with TRBJ2-1; 11 bases map to TRBD2. With V trimmed by 0 bases and J by 3 bases, 2 bases remained unmatched. The CDR3 spans 16 residues. CDR1 is SGHRS, CDR2 YFSETQ, per germline. CDR3 DNA sequence: TGCGCCAGCAGCTTGGACGGGACTAGCGGCTACAATGAGCAGTTCTTC. Protein: CASSLDGTSGYNEQFF.

The gene calls are TRBV27 and TRBJ2-7, with 14 bases identical to TRBD2. Trimming took 4 bases from V and 2 from J; bases not matched to a gene: 7. The CDR3 contains 17 residues. Germline V CDR1 and CDR2: MNHEY, SMNVEV (reference sequence). Here the CDR3 reads CASSYGLAGGKPYEQYF. CDR3 sequence (DNA): TGTGCCAGCAGTTACGGACTAGCGGGAGGAAAACCCTACGAGCAGTACTTC.

J is TRBJ2-7 and V is TRBV29-1, with 9 bases fitting TRBD2. Germline CDR1 and CDR2: SQVTM and ANQGSEA. Losses at the gene ends were 7 bases for V and 0 bases for J; bases not matched to a gene: 7. The CDR3 is made up of 14 amino acids. In DNA form, the CDR3 reads TGCAGCGCTGGGGGGCGGGAGGGCTCCTACGAGCAGTACTTC. It translates to CSAGGREGSYEQYF.

The V and J genes are TRBV6-5 and TRBJ1-5, with a weak D call TRBD1 (6 bases). Per germline, CDR1 MNHEY and CDR2 SVGAGI. Deletions cut 6 bases from V and 4 bases from J, with 16 bases between. The CDR3 totals 15 residues. The CDR3 loop is CASSQGRHGNQPQHF. The CDR3 region has the DNA TGTGCCAGCAGCCAGGGGAGACATGGGAATCAGCCCCAGCATTTT.

The chain is built from TRBV9 and TRBJ1-2; TRBD1 might be the D (6 bases). The germline V gene has CDR1 SGDLS and CDR2 YYNGEE. Between the trimmed V and J ends, which lost 1 base and 6 bases, there was a span of 10 bases. CDR3 length: 13 amino acids. The CDR3 protein is CASSVWPGDGYTF. The CDR3 DNA reads TGTGCCAGCAGCGTATGGCCAGGGGATGGCTACACCTTC.

V is TRBV27 and J is TRBJ2-1; TRBD2 agrees at 7 bases. Per the germline V gene, CDR1 is MNHEY and CDR2 is SMNVEV (reference sequence). Trimming at V came to 7 bases and at J to 1 base, leaving 19 bases not matched to a gene. This CDR3 region has 19 residues. In DNA, the CDR3 is TGTGCCAGCAATCGGGTCGCCTACAAGCGGGAAGGGTCCTACAATGAGCAGTTCTTC. It yields the protein CASNRVAYKREGSYNEQFF.

At least ten counts were recorded for this clone. For the CDR3, the DNA is TGTGCCTGGAGTGTCGGGACTAGCGGGGGTAAGCAGTTCTTC. Its translation is CAWSVGTSGGKQFF. The rearrangement joins TRBV30 to TRBJ2-1; 14 bases line up with TRBD2. This CDR3 is built from 14 residues. V dropped 0 bases and J dropped 11; count of bases not matched to a gene: 3. Germline loops: CDR1 GTSNPN, CDR2 SVGIG (reference sequence). The variable domain in full, completed from reference TRBV30 and TRBJ2-1, reads SQTIHQWPATLVQPVGSPLSLECTVEGTSNPNLYWYRQAAGRGLQLLFYSVGIGQISSEVPQNLSASRPQDRQFILSSKKLLLSDSGFYLCAWSVGTSGGKQFFGPGTRLTVL.

CDR3 DNA sequence: TGTGCCAGCAGTTCGGCCGGGACAGGGATCCACGAGCAGTACTTC. It encodes CASSSAGTGIHEQYF. V usage is TRBV28 and J usage is TRBJ2-7; TRBD1 agrees at 9 bases. The germline V gene has CDR1 MDHEN and CDR2 SYDVKM. The CDR3 covers 15 residues. Losses at the gene ends were 4 bases for V and 5 bases for J; bases not matched to a gene: 9.

This clone was seen only a few times. This chain links TRBV7-3 with TRBJ2-5; maybe TRBD2 (5 bases). Looked up from germline, CDR1 is SGHTA and CDR2 is FQGTGA. Trimming cost V 1 base and J 4 bases, with 10 bases left between them. The CDR3 has 14 amino acids. The CDR3 protein is CASSLSASSETQYF. For the CDR3, the DNA is TGTGCCAGCAGCTTAAGCGCTAGCTCAGAGACCCAGTACTTC.

The chain joins TRBV28 to TRBJ1-3, with TRBD1 as a possible D gene (5 bases). Trimming took off 6 bases at V and 0 bases at J, with 12 bases between the two ends. This CDR3 is built from 15 residues. Germline assignment: CDR1 MDHEN and CDR2 SYDVKM. CDR3 sequence: CASSSPGTSGNTIYF. In DNA, the CDR3 is TGTGCCAGCAGCTCCCCAGGGACCTCTGGAAACACCATATATTTT. Together with reference TRBV28 and TRBJ1-3, the CDR3 gives the full variable domain: DVKVTQSSRYLVKRTGEKVFLECVQDMDHENMFWYRQDPGLGLRLIYFSYDVKMKEKGDIPEGYSVSREKKERFSLILESASTNQTSMYLCASSSPGTSGNTIYFGEGSWLTVV.

V gene TRBV2 combines with J gene TRBJ2-7; 11 bases are shared with TRBD1. Trimming at V came to 11 bases and at J to 2 bases, leaving 5 bases not matched to a gene. The CDR3 totals 13 residues. Germline assignment: CDR1 SNHLY and CDR2 FYNNEI. As DNA, the CDR3 is TGTGCCGAGGGACAGGGGGTTACCTACGAGCAGTACTTC. It translates to CAEGQGVTYEQYF.

The chain joins TRBV5-1 to TRBJ1-4; D is uncertain. The germline V gene has CDR1 SGHRS and CDR2 YFSETQ. The CDR3 runs 13 residues. V lost 2 bases to trimming and J lost 8 bases, with 10 bases between them. Here the CDR3 DNA reads TGCGCCAGCAGCTTCGTTCCAGAAGAAAAACTGTTTTTT. It translates to CASSFVPEEKLFF.